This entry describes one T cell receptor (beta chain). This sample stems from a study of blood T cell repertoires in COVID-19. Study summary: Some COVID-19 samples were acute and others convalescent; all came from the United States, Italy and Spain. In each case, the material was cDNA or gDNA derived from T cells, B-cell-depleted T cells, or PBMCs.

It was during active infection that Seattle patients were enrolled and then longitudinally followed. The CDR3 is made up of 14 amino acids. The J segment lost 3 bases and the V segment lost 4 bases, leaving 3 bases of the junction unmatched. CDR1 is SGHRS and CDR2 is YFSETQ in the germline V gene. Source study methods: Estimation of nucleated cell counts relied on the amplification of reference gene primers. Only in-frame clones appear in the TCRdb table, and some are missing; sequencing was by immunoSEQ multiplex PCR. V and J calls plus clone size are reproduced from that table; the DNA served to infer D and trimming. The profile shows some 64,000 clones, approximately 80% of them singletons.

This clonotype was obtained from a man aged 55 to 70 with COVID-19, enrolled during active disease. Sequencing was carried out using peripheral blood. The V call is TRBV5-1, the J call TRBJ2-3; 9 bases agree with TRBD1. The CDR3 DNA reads TGCGCCAGCAGCCCCGGACAGGGGACAGATACGCAGTATTTT. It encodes CASSPGQGTDTQYF.